The 16 T cell receptor beta chains in this list originate from one sample, sequenced in a study of T cells after somatic rescue of genetic block. The method was immunoSEQ multiplex PCR; TCRdb's version includes in-frame clones alone and lacks a portion of them. The repertoire holds approximately 67,000 clones, about 90% seen once, with under 4% in the top ten. The sequenced sample was peripheral blood mononuclear cells (PBMCs). Source of these receptors: a man aged 35-49 years.

This sequence joins TRBV28 and TRBJ1-3; D not certain. Trimming stripped 7 bases from V and 6 bases from J, with 13 bases between. Germline values: CDR1 MDHEN, CDR2 SYDVKM. The CDR3 extends over 13 amino acids. CDR3 DNA sequence: TGTGCCAGCACAACCCCAAACGAAAACACCATATATTTT. It codes for CASTTPNENTIYF.

The table lists this clone with a count of one. The chain's CDR3 is CASSLTSAHQFF. CDR3 nucleotide sequence: TGTGCCAGCAGCTTAACTTCGGCACACCAGTTCTTC. J is TRBJ2-1 and V is TRBV7-2; D gene uncertain. This CDR3 is 12 amino acids long. V was clipped by 2 bases and J by 13 bases, with 12 bases between them. Germline V gives CDR1 SGHTA, CDR2 FQGNSA.

The V and J genes are TRBV18 and TRBJ2-7, with TRBD2 as a possible D gene (5 bases). The CDR3 covers 14 residues. Germline CDR1 reads KGHSH; CDR2 reads LQKENI. Trimming stripped 3 bases from V and 0 bases from J, with 9 bases between. The CDR3 loop reads CASSPEADSYEQYF. The CDR3 coding sequence is TGTGCCAGCTCACCGGAGGCGGACTCCTACGAGCAGTACTTC.

This chain links TRBV27 with TRBJ2-2; 8 bases are a match to TRBD2. This CDR3 region has 15 residues. Germline V gene lookup returns CDR1 MNHEY and CDR2 SMNVEV (reference sequence). The V and J ends lost 3 bases and 4 bases, in that order; junction bases with no gene match: 4. CDR3 residues: CASSLRGDLTGELFF. In DNA form, the CDR3 reads TGTGCCAGCAGTTTGCGGGGGGACCTCACCGGGGAGCTGTTTTTT.

The gene calls are TRBV29-1 and TRBJ2-2; D is ambiguous. This CDR3 is 12 amino acids long. Germline lookup yields CDR1 SQVTM and CDR2 ANQGSEA. V lost 6 bases, J lost 6 bases, and 11 bases lay in between. In DNA form, the CDR3 reads TGCAGCGTCACTCTCGGTCCCGGGGAGCTGTTTTTT. Translating it yields CSVTLGPGELFF.

This clone was found a few times. J is TRBJ1-1 and V is TRBV2, with no clear D. There are 13 residues in the CDR3. Trimming cost V 9 bases and J 1 base, with 12 bases left between them. Germline values: CDR1 SNHLY, CDR2 FYNNEI. The CDR3 protein is CASGELENTEAFF. For the CDR3, the DNA is TGTGCCAGTGGGGAACTTGAGAACACTGAAGCTTTCTTT.

V and J are TRBV7-6 and TRBJ1-2; a possible D gene is TRBD1 (6 bases). V was clipped by 5 bases and J by 4 bases, with 11 bases between them. Germline CDR1 SGHVS, CDR2 FNYEAQ. This CDR3 contains 13 residues. CDR3 residues: CASSLQGSYGYTF. For the CDR3, the DNA is TGTGCCAGCAGCCTACAGGGAAGCTATGGCTACACCTTC.

J is TRBJ1-1 and V is TRBV6-6; the match to TRBD1 covers 7 bases. Germline CDR1 MNHNY, CDR2 SVGAGI (reference sequence). V shed 5 bases, J shed 5 bases, and the junction held 8 bases outside the gene matches. CDR3 length: 14 residues. The CDR3 DNA sequence: TGTGCCAGCAGTGCCAGGGGGAGGTGGACTGAAGCTTTCTTT. Its translation is CASSARGRWTEAFF.

The rearrangement links TRBV5-1 to TRBJ2-5; the D is unclear. The CDR3 contains 13 residues. Germline V gene sequence: CDR1 SGHRS, CDR2 YFSETQ. V lost 0 bases and J lost 1, with 4 bases in between. DNA for the CDR3: TGCGCCAGCAGCTTGGGGCCCCAAGAGACCCAGTACTTC. It is translated as CASSLGPQETQYF.

The chain couples TRBV18 to TRBJ2-7, with D unclear. Trimming took off 2 bases at V and 6 bases at J, with 5 bases between the two ends. CDR3 length equals 11 residues. Germline assignment: CDR1 KGHSH and CDR2 LQKENI. The CDR3 sequence is CASSPGGEQYF. The CDR3 DNA reads TGTGCCAGCTCACCAGGTGGCGAGCAGTACTTC.

CDR3 residues: CASSQGKTSWDEQFF. DNA of the CDR3: TGTGCCAGCAGCCAGGGGAAGACTAGCTGGGATGAGCAGTTCTTC. The chain employs TRBV4-2 and TRBJ2-1, with TRBD2 identical over 7 bases. Germline V CDR1 and CDR2: LGHNA, YNFKEQ. J was trimmed by 8 bases and V by 3 bases; bases with no gene match: 10. The CDR3 totals 15 residues.

The chain uses TRBV6-1 and TRBJ1-5, with a possible D match to TRBD1 (5 bases). The CDR3 length is 13 residues. V shed 0 bases and J shed 15 bases, with 15 bases lying between them. Germline V gives CDR1 MNHNS, CDR2 SASEGT. This CDR3 is CASSEAWDESPHF. CDR3 DNA: TGTGCCAGCAGTGAAGCTTGGGACGAATCACCGCATTTT.

The J gene is TRBJ2-5, the V gene TRBV5-1, with 11 bases that match TRBD1. This CDR3 is 15 amino acids long. Germline V gene lookup returns CDR1 SGHRS and CDR2 YFSETQ. The trim removed 3 bases at V and 3 bases at J, leaving 4 bases unmatched. The CDR3: CASSSGQGVEETQYF. For the CDR3, the DNA is TGCGCCAGCAGCTCGGGACAGGGGGTTGAAGAGACCCAGTACTTC. The full variable domain, rest sourced from reference TRBV5-1 and TRBJ2-5, is KAGVTQTPRYLIKTRGQQVTLSCSPISGHRSVSWYQQTPGQGLQFLFEYFSETQRNKGNFPGRFSGRQFSNSRSEMNVSTLELGDSALYLCASSSGQGVEETQYFGPGTRLLVL.

CDR3 in amino acids: CAISSGGTEAFF. CDR3 bases: TGTGCCATCAGTTCAGGGGGCACTGAAGCTTTCTTT. The chain joins TRBV10-3 to TRBJ1-1; 7 bases agree with TRBD1. This CDR3 comprises 12 residues. Germline V CDR1 and CDR2: ENHRY, SYGVKD. After removal of 5 bases from V and 4 bases from J, the junction contained 1 base not matched to a gene.

J is TRBJ2-1 and V is TRBV19; a weak D match, TRBD1 (5 bases). The length of the CDR3 is 13 residues. With 3 bases removed from V and 9 bases from J, the gap between germline ends came to 12 bases. The germline V gene has CDR1 LNHDA and CDR2 SQIVND (reference sequence). The CDR3 protein is CASSIVKDTEQFF. As DNA, the CDR3 is TGTGCCAGTAGTATTGTTAAGGACACTGAGCAGTTCTTC.

V and J are TRBV11-2 and TRBJ2-2; TRBD2 matches at 7 bases. CDR1 and CDR2 from the germline V gene are SGHAT and FQNNGV. The ends lost 7 bases at V and 5 bases at J; junction bases unmatched: 10. The CDR3 totals 15 residues. Written as DNA, the CDR3 is TGTGCCAGCACTAGACGGGGGGTCGGTACCGGGGAGCTGTTTTTT. This codes for CASTRRGVGTGELFF.